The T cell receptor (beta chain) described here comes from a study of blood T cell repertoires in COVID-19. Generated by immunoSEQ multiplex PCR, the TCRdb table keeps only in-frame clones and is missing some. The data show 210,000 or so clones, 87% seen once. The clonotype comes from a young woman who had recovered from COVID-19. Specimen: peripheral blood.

CDR3 sequence: CASSGQPQETQYF. As DNA, the CDR3 is TGTGCCAGTAGCGGACAGCCACAAGAGACCCAGTACTTC. V and J are TRBV19 and TRBJ2-5; a weak D match, TRBD1 (6 bases). CDR3 length: 13 amino acids. V was shortened by 6 bases and J by 2 bases, with 10 bases between the two germline ends. CDR1 and CDR2 (germline): LNHDA, SQIVND (reference sequence).